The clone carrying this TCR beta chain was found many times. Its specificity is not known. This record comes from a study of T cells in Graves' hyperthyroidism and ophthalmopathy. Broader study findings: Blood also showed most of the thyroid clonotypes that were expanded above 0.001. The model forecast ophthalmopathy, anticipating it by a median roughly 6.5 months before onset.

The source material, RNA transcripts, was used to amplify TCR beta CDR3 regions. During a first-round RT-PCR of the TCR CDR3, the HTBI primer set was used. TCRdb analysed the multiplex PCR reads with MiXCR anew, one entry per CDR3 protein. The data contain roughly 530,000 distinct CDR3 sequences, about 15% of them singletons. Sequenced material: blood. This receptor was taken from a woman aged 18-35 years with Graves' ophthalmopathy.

Written as DNA, the CDR3 is TGCGCCAGCAGCTTGTCCCCTAGCGGCTCCTACGAGCAGTACTTC. The encoded protein is CASSLSPSGSYEQYF. The chain is built from TRBV5-1 and TRBJ2-7; 7 bases match TRBD2. J gave up 0 bases and V 1 base, and 4 bases lay outside the gene matches. This CDR3 contains 15 residues. The germline CDR1 and CDR2 sequences are SGHRS and YFSETQ.